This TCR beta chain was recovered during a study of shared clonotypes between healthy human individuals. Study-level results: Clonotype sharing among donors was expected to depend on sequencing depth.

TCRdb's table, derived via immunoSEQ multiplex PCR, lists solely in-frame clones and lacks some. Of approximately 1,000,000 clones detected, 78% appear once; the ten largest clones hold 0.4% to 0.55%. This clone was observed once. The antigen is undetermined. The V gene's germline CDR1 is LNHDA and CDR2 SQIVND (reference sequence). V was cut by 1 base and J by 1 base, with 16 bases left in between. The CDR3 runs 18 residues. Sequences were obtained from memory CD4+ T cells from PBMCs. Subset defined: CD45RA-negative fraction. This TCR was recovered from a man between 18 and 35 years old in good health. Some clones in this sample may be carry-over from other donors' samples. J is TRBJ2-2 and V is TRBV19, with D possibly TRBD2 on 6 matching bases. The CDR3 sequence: CASSIGGGRMGNTGELFF. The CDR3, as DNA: TGTGCCAGTAGTATAGGGGGAGGCCGAATGGGGAACACCGGGGAGCTGTTTTTT.